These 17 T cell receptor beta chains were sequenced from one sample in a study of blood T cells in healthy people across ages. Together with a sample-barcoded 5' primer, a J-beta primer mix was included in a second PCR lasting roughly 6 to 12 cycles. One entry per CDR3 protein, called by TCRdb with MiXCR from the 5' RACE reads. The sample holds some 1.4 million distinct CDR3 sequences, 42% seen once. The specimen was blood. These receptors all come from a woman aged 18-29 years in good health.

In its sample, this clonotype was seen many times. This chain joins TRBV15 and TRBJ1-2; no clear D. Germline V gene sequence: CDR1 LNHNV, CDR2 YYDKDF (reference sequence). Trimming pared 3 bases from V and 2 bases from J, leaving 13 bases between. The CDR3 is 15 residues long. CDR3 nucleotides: TGTGCCACCAGCAGTGATTCCGGGCCAAACTATGGCTACACCTTC. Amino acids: CATSSDSGPNYGYTF.

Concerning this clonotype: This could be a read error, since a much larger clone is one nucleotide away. In DNA form, the CDR3 reads TGTGCCAGCAGCTTAGTCTCGTTCAATGAGCAGTACTTC. Its protein product is CASSLVSFNEQYF. J is TRBJ2-7 and V is TRBV7-3; D gene uncertain. This CDR3 region has 13 residues. Trimming took 2 bases from V and 7 from J, leaving 12 bases between them. From germline, CDR1 is SGHTA and CDR2 FQGTGA.

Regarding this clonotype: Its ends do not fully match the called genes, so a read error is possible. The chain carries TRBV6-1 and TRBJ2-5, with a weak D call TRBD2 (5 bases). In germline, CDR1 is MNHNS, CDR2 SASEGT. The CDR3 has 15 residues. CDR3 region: CASSEDSGNRETQYF. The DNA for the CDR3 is TGTGCCAGCAGCGAAGATTCGGGGAATAGGGAGACCCAGTACTTC.

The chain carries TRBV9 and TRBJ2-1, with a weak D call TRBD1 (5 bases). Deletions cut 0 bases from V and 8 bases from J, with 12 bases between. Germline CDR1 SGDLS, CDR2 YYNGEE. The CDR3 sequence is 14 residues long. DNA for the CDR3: TGTGCCAGCAGCGTAGATCAGGGTACCCATGAGCAGTTCTTC. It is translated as CASSVDQGTHEQFF.

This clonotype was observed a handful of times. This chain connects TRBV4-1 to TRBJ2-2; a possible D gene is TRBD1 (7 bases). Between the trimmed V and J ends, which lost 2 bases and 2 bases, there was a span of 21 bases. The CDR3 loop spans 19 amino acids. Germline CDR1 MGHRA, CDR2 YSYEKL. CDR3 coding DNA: TGCGCCAGCAGCCAAAAGAGGGGGGAGCGACAGGGTAACACCGGGGAGCTGTTTTTT. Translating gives CASSQKRGERQGNTGELFF.

Here the CDR3 reads CASNERLYYGYTF. The DNA of the CDR3 is TGTGCCAGCAATGAGCGCCTCTACTATGGCTACACCTTC. The chain recombines TRBV11-2 with TRBJ1-2; D is ambiguous. CDR3 length equals 13 residues. The V end was cut by 7 bases, the J end by 3 bases, with 12 bases between. Germline V gives CDR1 SGHAT, CDR2 FQNNGV.

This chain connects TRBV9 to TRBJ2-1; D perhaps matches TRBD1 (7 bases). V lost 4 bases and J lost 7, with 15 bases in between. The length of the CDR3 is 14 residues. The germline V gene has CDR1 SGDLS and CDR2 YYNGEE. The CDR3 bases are TGTGCCAGCAGCCCCCAGGGGGGTTTAAATGAGCAGTTCTTC. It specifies CASSPQGGLNEQFF.

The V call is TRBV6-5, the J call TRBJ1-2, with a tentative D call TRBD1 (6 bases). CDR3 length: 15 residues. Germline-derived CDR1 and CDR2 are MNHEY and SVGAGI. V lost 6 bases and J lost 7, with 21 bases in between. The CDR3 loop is CASSSQGRVRGGYTF. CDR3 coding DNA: TGTGCCAGCAGCTCACAGGGCAGGGTCAGAGGTGGCTACACCTTC.

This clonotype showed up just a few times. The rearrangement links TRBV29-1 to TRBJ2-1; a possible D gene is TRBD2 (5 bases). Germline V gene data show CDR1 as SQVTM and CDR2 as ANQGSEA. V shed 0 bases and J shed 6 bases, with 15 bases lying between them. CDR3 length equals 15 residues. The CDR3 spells CSVEDHDGVSNEQFF. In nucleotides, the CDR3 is TGCAGCGTTGAAGATCACGACGGGGTTTCCAATGAGCAGTTCTTC.

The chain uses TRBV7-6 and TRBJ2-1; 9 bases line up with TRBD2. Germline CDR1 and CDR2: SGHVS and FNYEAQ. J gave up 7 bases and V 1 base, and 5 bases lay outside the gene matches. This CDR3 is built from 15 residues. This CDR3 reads CASSLVAGVWNEQFF. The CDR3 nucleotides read TGTGCCAGCAGCTTAGTAGCGGGAGTATGGAATGAGCAGTTCTTC.

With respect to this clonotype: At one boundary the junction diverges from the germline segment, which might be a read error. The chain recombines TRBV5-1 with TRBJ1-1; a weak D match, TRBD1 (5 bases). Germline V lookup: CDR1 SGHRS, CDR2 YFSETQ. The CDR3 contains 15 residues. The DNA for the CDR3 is TGCGCCAGCAGACCCACTTGGGGCCTGAACACTGAAGATTTCTTT. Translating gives CASRPTWGLNTEDFF.

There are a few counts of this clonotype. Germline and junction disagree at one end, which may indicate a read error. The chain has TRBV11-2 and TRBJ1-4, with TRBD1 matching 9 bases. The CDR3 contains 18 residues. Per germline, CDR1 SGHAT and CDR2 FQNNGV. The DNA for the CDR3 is TGTGCCAGCAGCTCCCCCCGGGGACAGGGACTTATTAATGAAAAGCTGTTTTTT. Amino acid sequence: CASSSPRGQGLINEKLFF.

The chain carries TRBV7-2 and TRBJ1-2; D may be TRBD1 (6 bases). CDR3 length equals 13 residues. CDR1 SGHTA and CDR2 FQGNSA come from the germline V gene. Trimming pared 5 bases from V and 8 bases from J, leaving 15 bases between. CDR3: CASSPGHRAGYTF. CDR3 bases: TGTGCCAGCAGCCCCGGACACAGGGCAGGCTACACCTTC. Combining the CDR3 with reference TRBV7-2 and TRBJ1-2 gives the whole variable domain GAGVSQSPSNKVTEKGKDVELRCDPISGHTALYWYRQSLGQGLEFLIYFQGNSAPDKSGLPSDRFSAERTGGSVSTLTIQRTQQEDSAVYLCASSPGHRAGYTFGSGTRLTVV.

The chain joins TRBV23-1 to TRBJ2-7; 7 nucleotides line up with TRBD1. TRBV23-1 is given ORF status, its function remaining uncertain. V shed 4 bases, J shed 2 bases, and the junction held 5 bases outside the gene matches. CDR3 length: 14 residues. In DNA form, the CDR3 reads TGCGCCAGCAGTCCCCGGGACAGTGCCTACGAGCAGTACTTC. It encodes CASSPRDSAYEQYF.

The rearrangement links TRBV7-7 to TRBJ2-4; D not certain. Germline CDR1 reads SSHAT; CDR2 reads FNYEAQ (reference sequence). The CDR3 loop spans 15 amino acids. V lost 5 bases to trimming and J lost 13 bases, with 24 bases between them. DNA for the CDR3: TGTGCCAGCAGCCTCTTTTTCCCCCCCAGGAATGAGCAGTACTTC. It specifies CASSLFFPPRNEQYF.

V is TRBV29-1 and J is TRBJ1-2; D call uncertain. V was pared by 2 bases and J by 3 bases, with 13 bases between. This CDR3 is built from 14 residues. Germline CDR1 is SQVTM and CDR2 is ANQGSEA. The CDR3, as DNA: TGCAGCGTTGAAAGGGTGCCTTCCGACTATGGCTACACCTTC. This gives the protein CSVERVPSDYGYTF.

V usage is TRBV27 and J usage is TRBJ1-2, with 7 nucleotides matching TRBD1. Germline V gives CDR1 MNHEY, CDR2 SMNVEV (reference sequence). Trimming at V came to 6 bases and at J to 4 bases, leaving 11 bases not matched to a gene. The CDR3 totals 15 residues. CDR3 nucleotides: TGTGCCAGCAGGGGGACCCGGGACAGCGCCTATGGCTACACCTTC. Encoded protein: CASRGTRDSAYGYTF.